The T cell receptor (beta chain) under discussion was sequenced for a study of naive and memory T cell subsets. Study-wide results and caveats: There was no ground truth to check naive and memory subset results.

This clonotype was observed a few times. Its antigen is undetermined. The V gene's germline CDR1 is MNHEY and CDR2 SMNVEV (reference sequence). CDR3 length: 11 residues. V was cut by 2 bases and J by 9 bases, with 5 bases left in between. Alpha and beta libraries were amplified separately from the second PCR onward. After CD4 positive bead selection, the CD4-negative fraction gave CD8 T cells. The beta constant-region primer was an equimolar mix of two oligonucleotides covering TRBC1 and TRBC2. Ligated cDNA was amplified by four rounds of PCR with nested alpha and beta constant-region primers and SP2. Ligation attached a single-stranded oligonucleotide with a 12-nucleotide UMI and the SP2 primer to the cDNA 3' end. TCRdb reanalysed the UMI-ligation and nested PCR reads using MiXCR and keeps one entry per CDR3 protein. The sample gives 130,000 or so distinct CDR3 sequences, roughly 36% of which show up once; approximately 0.87% is in the top ten.

The rearrangement links TRBV27 to TRBJ1-5, with D uncertain. The sequencing sample was made of central memory CD4+ T cells from blood. The sequence derives from a human donor in good health. CDR3 region: CASSLKWPQHF. DNA of the CDR3: TGTGCCAGCAGTTTAAAGTGGCCCCAGCATTTT.